This TCR beta chain was observed in a study of blood T cell repertoires in COVID-19. For the study at large: Sites in the United States, Italy and Spain provided acute and convalescent COVID-19 samples.

Authors' processing steps: Researchers report that nucleated cell counts were estimated from reference gene primer amplification. Data came from immunoSEQ multiplex PCR; TCRdb stores just in-frame clones and leaves some out. Clone size and V and J calls were adopted from that table, with D and trimming inferred from the DNA. Altogether fewer than 85,000 clones are present, more than 70% being singletons, with the ten largest covering over 4.5%. Germline V gene lookup returns CDR1 SGHDT and CDR2 YYEEEE. CDR3 length equals 16 residues. With 4 bases clipped from V and 6 bases from J, the junction kept 7 bases outside the gene matches.

The source of this sequence is an elderly man with acute or convalescent COVID-19. V gene TRBV5-6 combines with J gene TRBJ1-4, with TRBD1 matching over 12 bases. The sequenced sample was peripheral blood. CDR3 coding DNA: TGTGCCAGCAGCAGGGGACAGGGGGCAGTCGATGAAAAACTGTTTTTT. Amino acids: CASSRGQGAVDEKLFF.